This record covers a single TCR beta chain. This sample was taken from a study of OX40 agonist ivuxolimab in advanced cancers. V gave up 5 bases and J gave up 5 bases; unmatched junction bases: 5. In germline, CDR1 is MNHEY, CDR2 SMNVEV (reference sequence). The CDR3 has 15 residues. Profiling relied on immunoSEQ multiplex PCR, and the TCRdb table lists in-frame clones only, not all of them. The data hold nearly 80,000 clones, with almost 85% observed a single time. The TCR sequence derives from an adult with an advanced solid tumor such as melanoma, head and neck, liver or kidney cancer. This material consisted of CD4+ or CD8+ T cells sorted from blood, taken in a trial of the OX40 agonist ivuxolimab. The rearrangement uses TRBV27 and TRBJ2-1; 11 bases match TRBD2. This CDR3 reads CASSLGTSGHNEQFF. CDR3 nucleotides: TGTGCCAGCAGTCTAGGGACTAGCGGCCACAATGAGCAGTTCTTC.